The 6 T cell receptor beta chains below were found in one sample sequenced in a study of cytomegalovirus exposure and HLA in healthy donors. The PCR made use of 60 Vbeta and 13 Jbeta primers. Profiled with immunoSEQ multiplex PCR; TCRdb holds only in-frame clones, not every one. Counted here are under 200,000 clones, more than 70% occurring once; the ten biggest clones make up around 0.27%. Input material: PBMCs. The origin of the receptors is a boy aged 5-17 years in good health and CMV-seronegative.

This chain uses TRBV5-5 with TRBJ2-7; no firm D call. The CDR3 sequence is 12 residues long. The ends were cut back, 1 base at V and 4 bases at J, with 6 bases in the middle. The germline CDR1 and CDR2 sequences are SGHKS and YYEKEE (reference sequence). The CDR3 DNA is TGTGCCAGCAGCTTGCTCACTTACGAGCAGTACTTC. This gives the protein CASSLLTYEQYF.

This chain uses TRBV9 with TRBJ2-7, with D possibly TRBD1 on 5 matching bases. Germline V gene lookup returns CDR1 SGDLS and CDR2 YYNGEE. CDR3 length: 15 residues. The germline V and J ends were trimmed by 4 bases and 3 bases, with 17 bases remaining between them. The CDR3 DNA follows: TGTGCCAGCAGCCCGACGACAGACCACCTCTACGAGCAGTACTTC. Translating gives CASSPTTDHLYEQYF.

The chain recombines TRBV19 with TRBJ1-5; a weak D match, TRBD1 (6 bases). CDR1 is LNHDA, CDR2 SQIVND, per germline (reference sequence). This CDR3 has 16 amino acids. Trimming cost V 3 bases and J 7 bases, with 19 bases left between them. The CDR3 reads CASSIQDSYRGQPQHF. The CDR3, as DNA: TGTGCCAGTAGTATCCAGGACAGCTACCGCGGGCAGCCCCAGCATTTT.

The chain is built from TRBV30 and TRBJ1-1; no firm D call. The CDR3 is 13 amino acids. With 4 bases removed from V and 5 bases from J, the gap between germline ends came to 14 bases. CDR1 GTSNPN and CDR2 SVGIG come from the germline V gene (reference sequence). CDR3 protein: CAWTYTPGTEAFF. For the CDR3, the DNA is TGTGCCTGGACCTACACGCCCGGGACTGAAGCTTTCTTT.

The gene calls are TRBV13 and TRBJ1-1, with TRBD1 matching 9 bases. Germline CDR1 PRHDT, CDR2 FYEKMQ (reference sequence). The V gene end was trimmed by 1 base and the J gene end by 1 base; junction bases not matched to a gene: 1. This CDR3 is 15 amino acids long. The CDR3 DNA sequence: TGTGCCAGCAGCTTAGAGGGACAGGGGAACACTGAAGCTTTCTTT. Its protein product is CASSLEGQGNTEAFF.

This rearrangement joins TRBV2 to TRBJ1-2; TRBD1 aligns across 7 bases. The CDR3 sequence is 17 residues long. Germline V CDR1 and CDR2: SNHLY, FYNNEI. V lost 6 bases to trimming and J lost 1 base; unmatched junction nucleotides: 14. The CDR3 nucleotides are TGTGCCAGCAGGACCCGAGAGGGCAGGGGGGATAACTATGGCTACACCTTC. Translation: CASRTREGRGDNYGYTF.